The TCR beta chain described here comes from a study of response to subunit inactivated influenza vaccine. A single record per CDR3 protein comes from TCRdb applying MiXCR to the RT-PCR reads. The data contain around 570,000 distinct CDR3 sequences, 11% of them singletons. This clonotype was seen a handful of times. The V end lost 0 bases, the J end lost 5 bases, and 10 bases lay between the germline ends. From germline, CDR1 is DFQATT and CDR2 SNEGSKA (reference sequence). The CDR3 sequence is 14 residues long. The sample was also linked to a second study, of T cells expressing NK-cell markers. That investigation notes: In generating TCR beta cDNA, 5'RACE template switching with UMIs was used. The authors restricted sorting to alpha-beta TCR T cells with an anti-gamma-delta TCR antibody in several experiments. Roughly 1.0-7.0% of CD8+ T cells in several donors belonged to dominant NKG2C+ clonotypes.

This sample comprised PBMCs from blood, obtained on the day of vaccination. The V call is TRBV20-1, the J call TRBJ2-2; the D gene is possibly TRBD2 (6 bases). This clonotype was obtained from a man in his forties or fifties who received an inactivated influenza vaccine. The CDR3 DNA reads TGCAGTGCTAGAGACCTGGGGGGTACCGGGGAGCTGTTTTTT. Translating it yields CSARDLGGTGELFF.